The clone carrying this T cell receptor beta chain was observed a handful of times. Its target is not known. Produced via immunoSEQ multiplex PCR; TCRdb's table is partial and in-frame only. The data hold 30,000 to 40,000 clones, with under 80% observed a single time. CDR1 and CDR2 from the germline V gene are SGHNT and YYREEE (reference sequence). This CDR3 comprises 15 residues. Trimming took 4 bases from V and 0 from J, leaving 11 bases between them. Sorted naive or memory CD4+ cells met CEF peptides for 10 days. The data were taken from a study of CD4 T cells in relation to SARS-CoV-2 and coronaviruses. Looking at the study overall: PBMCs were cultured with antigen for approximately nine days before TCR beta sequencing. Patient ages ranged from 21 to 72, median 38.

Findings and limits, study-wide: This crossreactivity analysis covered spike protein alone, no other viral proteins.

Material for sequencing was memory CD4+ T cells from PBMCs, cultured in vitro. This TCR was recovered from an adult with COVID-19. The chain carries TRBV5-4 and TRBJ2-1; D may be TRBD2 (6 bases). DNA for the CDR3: TGTGCCAGCAGCCCATTAGCGGTCTCCTACAATGAGCAGTTCTTC. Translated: CASSPLAVSYNEQFF.